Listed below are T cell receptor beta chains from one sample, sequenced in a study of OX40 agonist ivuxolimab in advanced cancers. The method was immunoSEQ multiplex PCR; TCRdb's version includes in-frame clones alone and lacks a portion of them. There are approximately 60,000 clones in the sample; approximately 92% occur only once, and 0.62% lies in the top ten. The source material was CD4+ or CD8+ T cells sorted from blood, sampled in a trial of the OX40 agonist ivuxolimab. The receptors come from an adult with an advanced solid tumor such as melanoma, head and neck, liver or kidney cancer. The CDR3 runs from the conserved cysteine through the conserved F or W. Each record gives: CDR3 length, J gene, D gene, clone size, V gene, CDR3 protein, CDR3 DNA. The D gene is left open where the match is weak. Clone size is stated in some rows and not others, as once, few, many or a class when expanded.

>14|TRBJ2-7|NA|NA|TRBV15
CATSRDRGPYEQYF
TGTGCCACCAGCAGAGACAGGGGACCCTACGAGCAGTACTTC
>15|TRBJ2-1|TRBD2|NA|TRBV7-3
CASSRSGSEGNEQFF
TGTGCCAGCAGTCGCAGCGGGAGCGAGGGTAATGAGCAGTTCTTC
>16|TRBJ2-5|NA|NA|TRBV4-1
CASSQGPAGAEETQYF
TGCGCCAGCAGCCAAGGCCCGGCAGGGGCTGAGGAGACCCAGTACTTC
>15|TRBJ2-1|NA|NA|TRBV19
CASSARGLIGNEQFF
TGTGCCAGTAGTGCCCGGGGGCTTATTGGCAATGAGCAGTTCTTC
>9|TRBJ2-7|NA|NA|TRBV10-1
CASSYEQYF
TGCGCCAGCAGCTACGAGCAGTACTTC
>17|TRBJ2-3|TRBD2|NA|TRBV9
CASSVGVGSGSADTQYF
TGTGCCAGCAGCGTAGGCGTAGGTAGCGGGAGTGCAGATACGCAGTATTTT
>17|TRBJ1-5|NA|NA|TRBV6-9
CASSFLGGAGSNQPQHF
TGTGCCAGCAGTTTCCTCGGGGGGGCGGGTAGCAATCAGCCCCAGCATTTT
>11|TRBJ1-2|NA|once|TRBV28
CASSPRGPSNF
TGTGCCAGCAGTCCACGGGGACCCTCTAACTTC
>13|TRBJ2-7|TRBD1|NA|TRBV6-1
CASNTGQGYEQYF
TGTGCCAGCAACACGGGACAGGGTTACGAGCAGTACTTC
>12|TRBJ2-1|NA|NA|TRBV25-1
CASSAPNNEQFF
TGTGCCAGCAGTGCCCCGAACAATGAGCAGTTCTTC
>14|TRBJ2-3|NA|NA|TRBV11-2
CASSLVLAGGTQYF
TGTGCCAGCAGCTTAGTCCTGGCGGGTGGTACGCAGTATTTT
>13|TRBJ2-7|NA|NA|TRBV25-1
CASSVTGSYEQYF
TGTGCCAGCAGTGTGACAGGTTCCTACGAGCAGTACTTC
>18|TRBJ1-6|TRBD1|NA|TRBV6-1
CASSVGTGRGTLASPLHF
TGTGCCAGCAGTGTCGGGACAGGCCGCGGTACGTTGGCTTCACCCCTCCACTTT
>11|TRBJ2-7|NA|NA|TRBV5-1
CASSLGYEQYF
TGCGCCAGCAGCTTGGGCTACGAGCAGTACTTC
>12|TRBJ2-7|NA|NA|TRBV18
CASSPARDEQYF
TGTGCCAGCTCACCTGCCAGGGACGAGCAGTACTTC
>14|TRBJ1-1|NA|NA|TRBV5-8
CASSLVGRVTEAFF
TGTGCCAGCAGCTTGGTCGGCAGGGTGACTGAAGCTTTCTTT
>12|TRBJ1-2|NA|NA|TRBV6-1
CATETFFYGYTF
TGTGCCACCGAGACCTTCTTCTATGGCTACACCTTC
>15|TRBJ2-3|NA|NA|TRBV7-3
CASSSSPGGTDTQYF
TGTGCCAGCAGCTCCTCCCCGGGGGGCACAGATACGCAGTATTTT
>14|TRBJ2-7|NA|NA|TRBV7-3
CASSLTRYGDEQYF
TGTGCCAGCAGCTTAACACGATACGGGGACGAGCAGTACTTC
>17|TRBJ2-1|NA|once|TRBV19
CASSPPTVTMGYNEQFF
TGTGCCAGTAGTCCCCCGACGGTCACAATGGGGTACAATGAGCAGTTCTTC
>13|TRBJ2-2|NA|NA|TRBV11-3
CASSPGPDRELFF
TGTGCCAGCAGCCCTGGGCCGGACCGGGAGCTGTTTTTT
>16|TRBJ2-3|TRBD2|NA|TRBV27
CASSLAGGPSTDTQYF
TGTGCCAGCAGTCTAGCGGGGGGGCCGAGCACAGATACGCAGTATTTT
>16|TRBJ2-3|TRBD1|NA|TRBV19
CASSPPGGQGADTQYF
TGTGCCAGTAGCCCCCCGGGGGGACAGGGCGCAGATACGCAGTATTTT
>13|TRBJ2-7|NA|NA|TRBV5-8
CASSFSQGYEQYF
TGTGCCAGCAGCTTTTCCCAGGGCTACGAGCAGTACTTC
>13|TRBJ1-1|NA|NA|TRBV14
CASSPIGQTEAFF
TGTGCCAGCAGCCCTATCGGACAGACTGAAGCTTTCTTT
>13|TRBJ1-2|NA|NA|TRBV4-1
CASSQDGNYGYTF
TGCGCCAGCAGCCAAGATGGGAACTATGGCTACACCTTC
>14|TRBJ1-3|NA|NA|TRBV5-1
CASSTGTDGNTIYF
TGCGCCAGCAGCACGGGGACGGACGGAAACACCATATATTTT
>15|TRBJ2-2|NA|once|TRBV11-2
CASSFMRGNTGELFF
TGTGCCAGCAGCTTTATGAGGGGGAACACCGGGGAGCTGTTTTTT
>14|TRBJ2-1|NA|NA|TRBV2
CASSEAAAYNEQFF
TGTGCCAGCAGTGAAGCCGCGGCCTACAATGAGCAGTTCTTC
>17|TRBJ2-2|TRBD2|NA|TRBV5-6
CASSLRIAGTYTGELFF
TGTGCCAGCAGCTTGCGGATAGCGGGGACTTACACCGGGGAGCTGTTTTTT
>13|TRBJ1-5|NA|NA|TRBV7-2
CASSRGGNQPRHF
TGTGCCAGCAGCAGGGGCGGCAATCAGCCCCGGCATTTT
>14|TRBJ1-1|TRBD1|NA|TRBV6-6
CASSYAEQGSEAFF
TGTGCCAGCAGTTACGCAGAACAGGGGTCTGAAGCTTTCTTT
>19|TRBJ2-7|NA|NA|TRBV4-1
CASSLKEGTPEKKTYEQYF
TGCGCCAGCAGCCTCAAGGAGGGGACGCCCGAAAAAAAGACCTACGAGCAGTACTTC
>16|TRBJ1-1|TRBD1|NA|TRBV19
CASSRTGTGGNTEAFF
TGTGCCAGTAGCAGAACCGGGACAGGGGGGAACACTGAAGCTTTCTTT
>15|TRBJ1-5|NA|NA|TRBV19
CASALGHTSNQPQHF
TGTGCCAGTGCCTTGGGACACACTAGCAATCAGCCCCAGCATTTT
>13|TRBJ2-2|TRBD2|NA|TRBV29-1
CSVATSGFRELFF
TGCAGCGTTGCGACTAGCGGCTTTCGGGAGCTGTTTTTT
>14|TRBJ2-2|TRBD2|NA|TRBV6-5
CASIRAGGTGELFF
TGTGCCAGCATCCGAGCGGGGGGCACCGGGGAGCTGTTTTTT
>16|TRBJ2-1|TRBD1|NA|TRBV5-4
CASSRSADRGRDEQFF
TGTGCCAGCAGCAGGTCCGCGGACAGGGGTCGCGATGAGCAGTTCTTC
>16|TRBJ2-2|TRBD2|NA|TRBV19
CASARRLAGGPGELFF
TGTGCCAGCGCACGGAGACTAGCGGGAGGGCCCGGGGAGCTGTTTTTT
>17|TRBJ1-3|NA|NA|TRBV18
CASSPLFRGSSGNTIYF
TGTGCCAGCTCCCCCTTGTTCCGGGGGAGCTCTGGAAACACCATATATTTT
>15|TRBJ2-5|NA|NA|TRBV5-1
CASSFSGEEYETQYF
TGCGCCAGCAGCTTTTCGGGAGAGGAGTACGAGACCCAGTACTTC
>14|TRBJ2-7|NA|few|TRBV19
CASSSGDRGNEQYF
TGTGCCAGTAGTTCCGGGGACCGCGGGAACGAGCAGTACTTC
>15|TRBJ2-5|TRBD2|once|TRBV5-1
CASSYQRGGIETQYF
TGCGCCAGCAGTTACCAGCGGGGGGGCATCGAGACCCAGTACTTC
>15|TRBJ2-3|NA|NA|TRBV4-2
CASSQGEDNTDTQYF
TGTGCCAGCAGCCAAGGGGAGGACAACACAGATACGCAGTATTTT
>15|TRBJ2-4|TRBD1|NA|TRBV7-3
CASSSYAGGGNIQYF
TGTGCCAGCAGCTCATACGCAGGGGGCGGAAACATTCAGTACTTC
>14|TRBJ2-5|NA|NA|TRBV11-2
CASRSGQSQETQYF
TGTGCCAGTCGATCTGGGCAGAGCCAAGAGACCCAGTACTTC
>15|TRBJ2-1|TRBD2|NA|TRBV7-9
CASSRPGTIYNEQFF
TGTGCCAGCAGCCGCCCCGGGACTATTTACAATGAGCAGTTCTTC
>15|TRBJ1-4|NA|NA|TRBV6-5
CASSPRQAINEKLFF
TGTGCCAGCAGTCCTCGACAAGCGATTAATGAAAAACTGTTTTTT
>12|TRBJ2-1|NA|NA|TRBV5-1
CASSLTINEQFF
TGCGCCAGCAGCTTAACAATCAATGAGCAGTTCTTC
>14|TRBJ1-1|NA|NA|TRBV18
CASSLVRENTEAFF
TGTGCCAGCTCCCTGGTTAGGGAGAACACTGAAGCTTTCTTT
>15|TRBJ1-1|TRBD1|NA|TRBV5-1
CASSLSLQGVTEAFF
TGCGCCAGCAGCTTGTCTCTACAGGGGGTTACTGAAGCTTTCTTT
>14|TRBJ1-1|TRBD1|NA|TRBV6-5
CASIRDRGVTEAFF
TGTGCCAGCATTCGGGACAGGGGCGTTACTGAAGCTTTCTTT
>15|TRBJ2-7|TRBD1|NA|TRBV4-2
CASSPGGPFSYEQYF
TGTGCCAGCAGCCCAGGGGGCCCTTTCTCCTACGAGCAGTACTTC
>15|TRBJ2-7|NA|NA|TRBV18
CASSRTGTNFYEQYF
TGTGCCAGCTCTCGAACGGGAACGAACTTCTACGAGCAGTACTTC
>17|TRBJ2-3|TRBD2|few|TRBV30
CAWSVIRGLAGRIAQYF
TGTGCCTGGAGTGTCATAAGGGGACTAGCGGGCCGGATTGCGCAGTATTTT
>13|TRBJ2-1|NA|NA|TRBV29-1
CSASLDAAGEQFF
TGCAGCGCGTCCCTGGACGCGGCGGGGGAGCAGTTCTTC
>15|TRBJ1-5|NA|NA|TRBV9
CASSVGVGGVQPQHF
TGTGCCAGCAGCGTAGGAGTGGGTGGGGTTCAGCCCCAGCATTTT
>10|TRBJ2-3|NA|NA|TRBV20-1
CSASTVGQYF
TGCAGTGCTAGTACTGTTGGGCAGTATTTT
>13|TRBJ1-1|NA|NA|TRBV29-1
CSVEGQTNTEAFF
TGCAGCGTTGAAGGACAGACGAACACTGAAGCTTTCTTT